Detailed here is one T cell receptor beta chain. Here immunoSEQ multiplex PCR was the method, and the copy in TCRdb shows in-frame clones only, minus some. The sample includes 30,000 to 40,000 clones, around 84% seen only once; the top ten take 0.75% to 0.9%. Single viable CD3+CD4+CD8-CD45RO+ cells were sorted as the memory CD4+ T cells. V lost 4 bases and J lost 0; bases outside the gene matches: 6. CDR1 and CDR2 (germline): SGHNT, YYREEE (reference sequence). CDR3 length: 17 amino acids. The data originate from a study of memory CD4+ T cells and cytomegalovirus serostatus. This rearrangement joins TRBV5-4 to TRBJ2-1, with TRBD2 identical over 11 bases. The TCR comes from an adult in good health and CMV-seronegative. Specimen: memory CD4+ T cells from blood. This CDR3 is CASSPTSGGLSYNEQFF. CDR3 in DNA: TGTGCCAGCAGCCCCACTAGCGGGGGTCTCTCCTACAATGAGCAGTTCTTC. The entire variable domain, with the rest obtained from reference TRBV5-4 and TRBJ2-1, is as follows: ETGVTQSPTHLIKTRGQQVTLRCSSQSGHNTVSWYQQALGQGPQFIFQYYREEENGRGNFPPRFSGLQFPNYSSELNVNALELDDSALYLCASSPTSGGLSYNEQFFGPGTRLTVL.